This entry lists 14 T cell receptor beta chains sequenced from one sample in a study of blood T cell repertoires in COVID-19. Profiled with immunoSEQ multiplex PCR; TCRdb holds only in-frame clones, not every one. The sample carries some 200,000 clones, about 83% recorded once. The specimen was peripheral blood. The receptors stem from a woman in her forties or fifties with active or convalescent COVID-19.

The chain links TRBV19 to TRBJ2-3; D is unresolved. Germline CDR1 LNHDA, CDR2 SQIVND (reference sequence). Trimming removed 4 bases from V and 6 bases from J, with 20 bases in between. The CDR3 runs to 16 residues. The CDR3 region has the DNA TGTGCCAGTAGTACCCTGACTCTCCCTCCCCAGGATACGCAGTATTTT. Encoded protein: CASSTLTLPPQDTQYF.

The CDR3 nucleotides read TGTGCCACGCAGGCTTATAATTCACCCCTCCACTTT. This translates into CATQAYNSPLHF. The V call is TRBV19, the J call TRBJ1-6; D uncertain. Germline V lookup: CDR1 LNHDA, CDR2 SQIVND (reference sequence). This CDR3 region has 12 residues. V was pared by 10 bases and J by 4 bases, with 8 bases between.

V usage is TRBV5-6 and J usage is TRBJ1-5; 10 positions agree with TRBD1. The CDR3 spans 14 residues. The V gene's germline CDR1 is SGHDT and CDR2 YYEEEE. V shed 3 bases and J 6 bases; nucleotides not matched to a gene: 3. In DNA form, the CDR3 reads TGTGCCAGCAGCTCGGACAGGGGGAGTCAGCCCCAGCATTTT. Translating gives CASSSDRGSQPQHF.

The rearrangement uses TRBV28 and TRBJ1-4, with D perhaps matching TRBD1 (6 bases). V lost 1 base, J lost 0 bases, and 12 bases lay in between. From germline, CDR1 is MDHEN and CDR2 SYDVKM. The CDR3 spans 17 residues. CDR3 sequence reads: CASSLYGTPATNEKLFF. The CDR3 coding sequence is TGTGCCAGCAGTTTATATGGGACACCTGCAACTAATGAAAAACTGTTTTTT.

This sequence joins TRBV2 and TRBJ2-5; 14 positions match TRBD2. The V gene's germline CDR1 is SNHLY and CDR2 FYNNEI. The CDR3 runs to 17 residues. The J segment lost 7 bases and the V segment lost 5 bases, leaving 12 bases of the junction unmatched. Here the CDR3 reads CASSSPGLAGESGTQYF. Written as DNA, the CDR3 is TGTGCCAGCAGTTCACCGGGACTAGCGGGGGAATCGGGGACCCAGTACTTC.

This clone was observed a single time. The chain joins TRBV5-1 to TRBJ1-3; D is unclear. V was trimmed by 0 bases and J by 4 bases, leaving 11 bases between them. Germline values: CDR1 SGHRS, CDR2 YFSETQ. This CDR3 is 15 amino acids long. The CDR3 region is CASSLGGSAGNTIYF. DNA for the CDR3: TGCGCCAGCAGCTTGGGAGGGTCGGCGGGAAACACCATATATTTT.

For the CDR3, the DNA is TGTGCCAGCAGGGAGGCCGGGACAGGCTACGAGCAGTACTTC. It is translated as CASREAGTGYEQYF. The chain is built from TRBV5-6 and TRBJ2-7, with TRBD1 matching 8 bases. CDR1 and CDR2 (germline): SGHDT, YYEEEE. The junction had 7 bases not matched to a gene; V was cut back by 5 bases and J by 3 bases. The CDR3 covers 14 residues.

This chain uses TRBV5-1 with TRBJ1-1; D unresolved. The V and J ends lost 1 base and 0 bases respectively, with 7 bases between them. The germline CDR1 and CDR2 sequences are SGHRS and YFSETQ. The CDR3 spans 14 residues. The CDR3 DNA is TGCGCCAGCAGCTTGCGGTCTATGAACACTGAAGCTTTCTTT. Amino acids: CASSLRSMNTEAFF.

In DNA form, the CDR3 reads TGTGCCAGCAGCTTAGGTGCGAGCTACACCTTC. This codes for CASSLGASYTF. The rearrangement joins TRBV11-2 to TRBJ1-2; D not resolved. Germline loops: CDR1 SGHAT, CDR2 FQNNGV. The V gene lost 1 base and the J gene lost 9 bases, with 6 bases spanning the gap. CDR3 size: 11 residues.

Remarks on this clone: Additional DNA sequences in this sample encode the identical CDR3. V gene TRBV5-6 combines with J gene TRBJ1-2, with TRBD1 identical over 8 bases. Germline loops: CDR1 SGHDT, CDR2 YYEEEE. The CDR3 contains 15 residues. V shed 0 bases and J 4 bases; nucleotides not matched to a gene: 5. The CDR3 sequence is CASSLVTGTGYGYTF. DNA of the CDR3: TGTGCCAGCAGCTTGGTTACGGGGACAGGCTATGGCTACACCTTC.

The chain couples TRBV12-5 to TRBJ2-5, with D unclear. The germline CDR1 and CDR2 sequences are LGHNT and FRNRAP. The CDR3 sequence is 18 residues long. Trimming removed 2 bases from V and 1 base from J, with 20 bases in between. CDR3 sequence (DNA): TGTGCTAGTGGTTTGTCGGCCAAATTACAGAGTTCCCAAGAGACCCAGTACTTC. It encodes CASGLSAKLQSSQETQYF.

The gene calls are TRBV6-1 and TRBJ1-6; 7 bases line up with TRBD1. After removal of 4 bases from V and 6 bases from J, the junction contained 9 bases not matched to a gene. Germline V gene data show CDR1 as MNHNS and CDR2 as SASEGT. The CDR3 is 16 residues long. CDR3 DNA: TGTGCCAGCAGTGCTAAGACAGGGTATCTTAATTCACCCCTCCACTTT. Its translation is CASSAKTGYLNSPLHF.

The V gene is TRBV18, the J gene TRBJ1-1, with D unresolved. Germline loops: CDR1 KGHSH, CDR2 LQKENI. With 6 bases removed from V and 0 bases from J, the gap between germline ends came to 20 bases. The CDR3 loop spans 17 amino acids. As DNA, the CDR3 is TGTGCCAGCTCCGTAATCGGGGTTGGTAGAGTGAACACTGAAGCTTTCTTT. It translates to CASSVIGVGRVNTEAFF.

CDR3 protein: CAWSLAGVADTQYF. The DNA of the CDR3 is TGTGCCTGGTCCCTAGCGGGAGTAGCAGATACGCAGTATTTT. The chain carries TRBV30 and TRBJ2-3, with 10 bases identical to TRBD2. The CDR3 extends over 14 amino acids. Germline CDR1 GTSNPN, CDR2 SVGIG (reference sequence). V lost 5 bases, J lost 4 bases, and 6 bases stayed unmatched.